The sequence of this T cell receptor beta chain was determined in a study of cytotoxic CD8 clonotypes in ibrutinib-treated CLL (dated by TCRdb to about 2021). Context from the whole study: The cohort was composed of about a dozen relapsed/refractory and about 15 treatment-naive patients; IGHV unmutated status was identified in under 18 patients. Partial responses were observed in roughly 24 patients and complete responses in 2; after a median follow-up of around 64 months, remission was maintained in around 14 patients and progression was observed in about twelve. Samples at response were collected after a median of 12 months of treatment, with a range of roughly 6 to 40 months. On average, each sample had about 260,000 productive templates and about 89,000 productive rearrangements. Of the roughly 86 people in the trial, 26 had longitudinal samples available. Cryopreserved peripheral blood mononuclear cells were obtained before treatment, at response, and at either sustained remission or disease progression.

Between the V and J ends, shortened by 5 bases and 14 bases respectively, the junction contains 19 bases. The CDR3 runs 13 residues from the cysteine to the phenylalanine. The read is trimmed to its CDR3 DNA, 39 bases read in frame from base 1. The CDR1 and CDR2 encoded by the germline V gene are SGHTA and FQGTGA. For TCR beta library preparation, roughly 2 micrograms of genomic DNA were extracted from the cryopreserved PBMCs. Longitudinal blood samples from CLL patients on ibrutinib monotherapy underwent high-throughput TCR beta sequencing. The patients took part in an open-label, single-center phase 2 trial of ibrutinib monotherapy. Points the paper makes about the study in general: Sustained-remission and progressing patients did not have matched sampling times, and lymph node repertoires were not examined. Baseline clonality exceeded that of age-matched healthy donors and correlated strongly with circulating CD8+ T-cell counts. At ibrutinib response clonality went up, during sustained remission it held steady, and at progression it dropped back toward baseline. Public clonotypes were found to be uncommon and were observed to contract or remain stable during treatment; the increase in clonality was shown to reflect expansion of private clonotypes at ibrutinib response.

As to this clone: It lacks a known antigen. Per-base qualities were not stored, and no clone one base away is much larger.

The goal of deep resolution MiSeq sequencing was a depth between 1 in 1 million and 1 in 200,000 T cells, and coverage averaged 10x per clonotype. TCR beta libraries were generated with the immunoSEQ hsTCRB Kit. As for the authors' bioinformatics: ImmunoSEQ Data Assistant and ImmunoSEQ Analyzer were used for data analysis, and V, D and J genes were assigned according to IMGT definitions. Clonality was computed as one minus normalized Shannon entropy of productive rearrangement frequencies, ranging from 0 to 1. Only overrepresented clonotypes making up at least 0.05% of the repertoire of each patient were included in the public clonotype analysis. About twelve repertoires from age-matched healthy donors, obtained from immuneACCESS, served as clonality controls. Imported from immuneACCESS, the table was reduced by TCRdb to in-frame sequences with V and J called. These copies leave out some clones; in studies compared against another copy, an unresolved V gene accounts for under half, and the cause of the remainder is not known. D and trimming were read from the DNA, whereas the V and J calls and clone size are those reported in that table. Across this sample there are around 300,000 clones, with just under 80% seen only once. The top ten hold roughly 7% of the sample.

Sample: PBMCs, taken before ibrutinib treatment. The sequence derives from a human donor with chronic lymphocytic leukemia. The sequence is built from TRBV7-3 and TRBJ2-1; the best D guess is TRBD2, with 6 bases matching. Here the CDR3 is given as CASSAILTSWKFF. The nucleotide sequence reads TGTGCCAGCAGCGCAATCCTCACTAGCTGGAAGTTCTTC.